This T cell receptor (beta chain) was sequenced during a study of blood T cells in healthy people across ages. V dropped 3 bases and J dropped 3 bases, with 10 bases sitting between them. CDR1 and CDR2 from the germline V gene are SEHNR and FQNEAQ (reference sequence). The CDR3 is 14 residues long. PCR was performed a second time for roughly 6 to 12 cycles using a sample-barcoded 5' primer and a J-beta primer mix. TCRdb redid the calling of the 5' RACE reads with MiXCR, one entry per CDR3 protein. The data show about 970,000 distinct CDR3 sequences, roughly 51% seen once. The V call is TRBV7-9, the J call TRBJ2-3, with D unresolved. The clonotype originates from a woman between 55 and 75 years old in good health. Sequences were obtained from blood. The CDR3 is CASSFPRPTDTQYF. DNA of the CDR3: TGTGCCAGCAGCTTTCCACGTCCTACAGATACGCAGTATTTT.